This is a list of T cell receptor beta chains from one sample in a study of cytomegalovirus exposure and HLA in healthy donors. Libraries were prepared by immunoSEQ multiplex PCR; TCRdb keeps only in-frame clonotypes and omits some of them. The data contain more than 95,000 clones, approximately 87% of them seen just once; the ten biggest clones take up 20%. The sequencing sample was made of PBMCs. Receptor source: a man younger than 30 in good health and CMV-seropositive. Both conserved end residues are part of each CDR3. Each record gives: J gene, clone size, D gene, V gene, CDR3 DNA, CDR3 protein. The D gene is left open where the match is weak. Some rows have no size entry. The others give once, few or many, or a class for an expanded clone.

J: TRBJ2-7
size: NA
D: NA
V: TRBV11-3
DNA: TGTGCCAGCAGCTTAACCCTCCCGGACGAGCAGTACTTC
CDR3: CASSLTLPDEQYF

J: TRBJ2-3
size: NA
D: NA
V: TRBV29-1
DNA: TGCAGCGTTGACGGGGGTAGCTCTAGCACAGATACGCAGTATTTT
CDR3: CSVDGGSSSTDTQYF

J: TRBJ2-7
size: NA
D: TRBD1
V: TRBV30
DNA: TGTGCCTGGAACAGACAGGGGCCGGCCTACGAGCAGTACTTC
CDR3: CAWNRQGPAYEQYF

J: TRBJ2-1
size: once
D: TRBD2
V: TRBV9
DNA: TGTGCCAGCAGCTCCGGGACTAGCGGGGGCGGTGAGCAGTTCTTC
CDR3: CASSSGTSGGGEQFF

J: TRBJ1-2
size: NA
D: NA
V: TRBV7-2
DNA: TGTGCCAGCAGCACCTGGGACACCACTAACTATGGCTACACCTTC
CDR3: CASSTWDTTNYGYTF

J: TRBJ1-4
size: NA
D: NA
V: TRBV2
DNA: TGTGCCAGCAGTGGACGGGCAACTAATGAAAAACTGTTTTTT
CDR3: CASSGRATNEKLFF

J: TRBJ1-2
size: NA
D: NA
V: TRBV5-1
DNA: TGCGCCAGCAGCTTGGAACAGGGTCTCTATGGCTACACCTTC
CDR3: CASSLEQGLYGYTF

J: TRBJ1-3
size: NA
D: NA
V: TRBV5-6
DNA: TGTGCCAGCAGCCTGGCCCAGGGCTTCGCTGGAAACACCATATATTTT
CDR3: CASSLAQGFAGNTIYF

J: TRBJ1-2
size: NA
D: TRBD1
V: TRBV6-4
DNA: TGTGCCAACCTAAGCCGGGACAGGGGGCCGGTTGAGGACTATGGCTACACCTTC
CDR3: CANLSRDRGPVEDYGYTF

J: TRBJ1-2
size: NA
D: NA
V: TRBV19
DNA: TGTGCCAGTAGTATTCTCTCCGGCGGGTATGGCTACACCTTC
CDR3: CASSILSGGYGYTF

J: TRBJ1-4
size: NA
D: TRBD1
V: TRBV23-1
DNA: TGCGCCAGCAGTCAATCAGGGGGACAGGGGGCGATGGAAAAACTGTTTTTT
CDR3: CASSQSGGQGAMEKLFF

J: TRBJ1-2
size: few
D: TRBD1
V: TRBV6-1
DNA: TGTGCCAGCAGTTTACGACAGGGTAGAAACTATGGCTACACCTTC
CDR3: CASSLRQGRNYGYTF

J: TRBJ1-2
size: once
D: NA
V: TRBV27
DNA: TGTGCCAGCAGCCAGGCGACTAACTATGGCTACACCTTC
CDR3: CASSQATNYGYTF

J: TRBJ2-2
size: once
D: NA
V: TRBV7-3
DNA: TGTGCCAGCAGCATATCGCGAGACTCAAACACCGGGGAGCTGTTTTTT
CDR3: CASSISRDSNTGELFF

J: TRBJ2-7
size: NA
D: NA
V: TRBV4-1
DNA: TGCGCGAGCAGCCAAGGCCCTACAGGGACAAGGCTCGAGCAGTACTTC
CDR3: CASSQGPTGTRLEQYF

J: TRBJ2-1
size: once
D: NA
V: TRBV28
DNA: TGTGCCAGCAGTCCGGGACAATCGTACAATGAGCAGTTCTTC
CDR3: CASSPGQSYNEQFF

J: TRBJ1-1
size: NA
D: TRBD1
V: TRBV6-4
DNA: TGTGCCAGCAGCCGGGACAGGAACACTGAAGCTTTCTTT
CDR3: CASSRDRNTEAFF

J: TRBJ2-2
size: NA
D: TRBD1
V: TRBV4-1
DNA: TGCGCCACCCGGACAGGGGAGAACACCGGGGAGCTGTTTTTT
CDR3: CATRTGENTGELFF

J: TRBJ2-5
size: once
D: TRBD1
V: TRBV27
DNA: TGTGCCAGCAGCCGAGGGGGCCTCCGGGAGACCCAGTACTTC
CDR3: CASSRGGLRETQYF

J: TRBJ2-7
size: NA
D: NA
V: TRBV7-8
DNA: TGTGCCAGCAGCCAGTGGGCCGAGCAGTACTTC
CDR3: CASSQWAEQYF

J: TRBJ2-1
size: NA
D: NA
V: TRBV7-8
DNA: TGTGCCAGCAGCTTAGCCGGGAGCTCCTACAATGAGCAGTTCTTC
CDR3: CASSLAGSSYNEQFF

J: TRBJ2-1
size: NA
D: NA
V: TRBV6-5
DNA: TGTGCCAGCAGTTATTGGGACTCAGACAATGAGCAGTTCTTC
CDR3: CASSYWDSDNEQFF

J: TRBJ1-2
size: NA
D: TRBD1
V: TRBV10-3
DNA: TGTGCCATCAGTAATATGACAGGGGTCTATGATGGCTACACCTTC
CDR3: CAISNMTGVYDGYTF

J: TRBJ1-1
size: NA
D: TRBD1
V: TRBV10-3
DNA: TGTGCCATCAGTGAGAAGCGGACAGGGGGGAACACTGAAGCTTTCTTT
CDR3: CAISEKRTGGNTEAFF

J: TRBJ2-2
size: NA
D: TRBD2
V: TRBV11-2
DNA: TGTGCCAGCAGCCCCATAGCGGGGGGGCCCGGCGGGGAGCTGTTTTTT
CDR3: CASSPIAGGPGGELFF

J: TRBJ2-7
size: NA
D: NA
V: TRBV28
DNA: TGTGCCAGCAGCCCCGGGGTCGTGACCTACGAGCAGTACTTC
CDR3: CASSPGVVTYEQYF

J: TRBJ2-7
size: once
D: NA
V: TRBV7-9
DNA: TGTGCCAGCAGCAGCCCGAGACAGGCGTACGAGCAGTACTTC
CDR3: CASSSPRQAYEQYF

J: TRBJ1-2
size: NA
D: TRBD1
V: TRBV7-3
DNA: TGTGCCAGCAGCTTGGGACAGAACAACTATGGCTACACCTTC
CDR3: CASSLGQNNYGYTF

J: TRBJ1-2
size: NA
D: TRBD1
V: TRBV29-1
DNA: TGCAGCGTTGAAGGCCGCCCATTAGAGGGGACAGGGTATGAGGTGGATGGCTACACCTTC
CDR3: CSVEGRPLEGTGYEVDGYTF

J: TRBJ1-1
size: NA
D: NA
V: TRBV7-2
DNA: TGTGCCAGCAGCTTAGGGGTCCCAGGCCCATCGACTGAAGCTTTCTTT
CDR3: CASSLGVPGPSTEAFF

J: TRBJ1-2
size: few
D: TRBD1
V: TRBV5-6
DNA: TGTGCCAGCAGCTTTTCGACAGGGAACGCCTTCTATGGCTACACCTTC
CDR3: CASSFSTGNAFYGYTF

J: TRBJ2-7
size: NA
D: TRBD2
V: TRBV11-2
DNA: TGTGCCAGCAGCCCCAGGACTAGCGGCGACGAGCAGTACTTC
CDR3: CASSPRTSGDEQYF

J: TRBJ2-7
size: NA
D: TRBD1
V: TRBV6-1
DNA: TGTGCCACTCTAGGGACAGGAGCCTCCTACGAGCAGTACTTC
CDR3: CATLGTGASYEQYF

J: TRBJ2-7
size: NA
D: NA
V: TRBV30
DNA: TGTGCCTGGAGCAAAGGAGGTTACGAGCAGTACTTC
CDR3: CAWSKGGYEQYF

J: TRBJ1-2
size: NA
D: TRBD1
V: TRBV5-1
DNA: TGCGCCAGCAGCCAACTCGGGACAGGGAACTATGGCTACACCTTC
CDR3: CASSQLGTGNYGYTF

J: TRBJ1-2
size: few
D: NA
V: TRBV19
DNA: TGTGCCAGTAGTAGGGCCCAGGGAGGGGCCGCCTATGGCTACACCTTC
CDR3: CASSRAQGGAAYGYTF

J: TRBJ1-2
size: NA
D: NA
V: TRBV19
DNA: TGTGCCAGTAGTACCGGTGGGAGCCTAGAGGGAAATGGCTACACCTTC
CDR3: CASSTGGSLEGNGYTF

J: TRBJ2-5
size: once
D: NA
V: TRBV7-9
DNA: TGTGCCAGCAGCTTACCCACGACAGTCAAAGAGACCCAGTACTTC
CDR3: CASSLPTTVKETQYF

J: TRBJ1-5
size: NA
D: TRBD1
V: TRBV6-4
DNA: TGTGCCAGCCCGACAGGGCGTAGTCAGCCCCAGCATTTT
CDR3: CASPTGRSQPQHF

J: TRBJ1-1
size: NA
D: TRBD1
V: TRBV7-8
DNA: TGTGCCAGCAGCTTAGCGGGGACAGGGTACACTGAAGCTTTCTTT
CDR3: CASSLAGTGYTEAFF

J: TRBJ2-2
size: NA
D: TRBD1
V: TRBV7-6
DNA: TGTGCCAGCAGCTCCAAAGGTGCACAGGGGACCGGGGAGCTGTTTTTT
CDR3: CASSSKGAQGTGELFF

J: TRBJ1-1
size: few
D: NA
V: TRBV4-2
DNA: TGTGCCAGCAGCCAAGGGGTAGGAGTGAACACTGAAGCTTTCTTT
CDR3: CASSQGVGVNTEAFF

J: TRBJ1-2
size: NA
D: TRBD1
V: TRBV11-2
DNA: TGTGCCAGCAGCCGAATATCGACAGGGGGCTATGGCTACACCTTC
CDR3: CASSRISTGGYGYTF

J: TRBJ2-7
size: NA
D: NA
V: TRBV6-1
DNA: TGTGCCAGCAGTCGCGTATACGAGCAGTACTTC
CDR3: CASSRVYEQYF

J: TRBJ1-4
size: once
D: NA
V: TRBV4-1
DNA: TGCGCCAGCAGCCAAGATGGGCGTCAGGGGTACGATGAAAAACTGTTTTTT
CDR3: CASSQDGRQGYDEKLFF

J: TRBJ1-4
size: once
D: NA
V: TRBV9
DNA: TGTGCCAGCAGCTCGCCTGGAGGACAGTCTCCGAATGAAAAACTGTTTTTT
CDR3: CASSSPGGQSPNEKLFF

J: TRBJ2-1
size: NA
D: NA
V: TRBV5-4
DNA: TGTGCCAGCAGCTTGGCGGGATACGGTGAGCAGTTCTTC
CDR3: CASSLAGYGEQFF

J: TRBJ1-3
size: NA
D: NA
V: TRBV7-9
DNA: TGTGCCAGCAGCTCCGGAGGTGGAAACACCATATATTTT
CDR3: CASSSGGGNTIYF

J: TRBJ1-2
size: NA
D: NA
V: TRBV9
DNA: TGTGCCAGCAGCGTAGGGGGAGGAGACTATGGCTACACCTTC
CDR3: CASSVGGGDYGYTF